One sample yielded the 5 T cell receptor beta chains listed below, sequenced in a study of blood T cell repertoires in COVID-19. Profiled with immunoSEQ multiplex PCR; TCRdb holds only in-frame clones, not every one. The table includes under 200,000 clones, 70% to 90% detected once. The sample consisted of peripheral blood. Receptors were obtained from a man in his 60s with COVID-19, enrolled during active disease.

The chain employs TRBV19 and TRBJ2-6; 10 bases agree with TRBD1. CDR1 is LNHDA and CDR2 is SQIVND in the germline V gene (reference sequence). This CDR3 contains 19 residues. Losses at the gene ends were 4 bases for V and 0 bases for J; bases not matched to a gene: 9. The CDR3 loop is CASSTRQGAVVSGANVLTF. The CDR3 DNA follows: TGTGCCAGTAGTACGAGACAGGGGGCTGTGGTCTCTGGGGCCAACGTCCTGACTTTC.

This chain joins TRBV18 and TRBJ2-1, with a tentative D call TRBD2 (5 bases). Deletions cut 6 bases from V and 3 bases from J, with 15 bases between. Germline V gene sequence: CDR1 KGHSH, CDR2 LQKENI. The CDR3 contains 15 residues. The DNA for the CDR3 is TGTGCCAGCTCTCGACTCCGGGAAGGCTACAATGAGCAGTTCTTC. This sequence encodes CASSRLREGYNEQFF.

This clone was seen once. The gene calls are TRBV19 and TRBJ2-3; possibly TRBD1 for D (6 bases). From germline, CDR1 is LNHDA and CDR2 SQIVND (reference sequence). Between the trimmed V and J ends, which lost 6 bases and 2 bases, there was a span of 12 bases. This CDR3 spans 14 amino acids. The CDR3 spells CASRQGTFTDTQYF. In DNA form, the CDR3 reads TGTGCCAGTAGACAGGGCACCTTCACAGATACGCAGTATTTT.

J is TRBJ2-2 and V is TRBV9; TRBD2 matches 7 bases. CDR3 length equals 14 residues. CDR1 SGDLS and CDR2 YYNGEE come from the germline V gene. V was pared by 3 bases and J by 7 bases, with 6 bases of the junction left unmatched. The CDR3 sequence is CASSAGRAHGELFF. CDR3 DNA: TGTGCCAGCAGCGCGGGGAGGGCCCACGGGGAGCTGTTTTTT.

V usage is TRBV25-1 and J usage is TRBJ2-3; TRBD1 aligns across 7 bases. The CDR3 spans 16 residues. V lost 3 bases and J lost 5; bases outside the gene matches: 11. Germline loops: CDR1 MGHDK, CDR2 SYGVNS. The CDR3 is CASSEAGGPSRDTQYF. In DNA, the CDR3 is TGTGCCAGCAGTGAGGCAGGGGGACCCTCACGAGATACGCAGTATTTT.